Reported below is one T cell receptor beta chain. Patients with Susac syndrome met diagnostic criteria that were recently defined for definite or probable disease. The data belong to a study of CD8 T cells in Susac syndrome. Random hexamers served to reverse transcribe about 0.5 to 1 ug RNA. TCR beta CDR3 was amplified by immunoSEQ covering 54 Vbeta and 13 Jbeta. TCRdb independently ran MiXCR on the immunoSEQ multiplex PCR reads; one entry per CDR3 protein. Of 150,000 to 190,000 distinct CDR3 sequences in the sample, approximately 95% were seen once. The length of the CDR3 is 14 residues. V lost 4 bases and J lost 4, with 17 bases in between. CDR1 SQVTM and CDR2 ANQGSEA come from the germline V gene.

Sequences were obtained from CD4+ T cells from PBMCs. J is TRBJ2-7 and V is TRBV29-1; D not resolved. The sequence was obtained from a human donor with Susac syndrome. The CDR3 is CSVAYLTPFYEQYF. DNA for the CDR3: TGCAGCGTTGCCTACCTAACACCTTTTTACGAGCAGTACTTC.